These 27 T cell receptor beta chains came from one sample sequenced in a study of T-cell reconstitution after alpha-beta-depleted transplantation in children. Unique molecular identifiers were used to barcode this TCRbeta library. One entry per CDR3 protein, called by TCRdb with MiXCR from the PCR reads. This sample has about 830,000 distinct CDR3 sequences, with 15% to 20% found just once. This specimen was PBMCs, mostly from graft donor cells, taken 360 days after TCRalphabeta/CD19-depleted stem cell transplant. The receptors originated from a male patient aged 10 to 17 who had a stem cell transplant for acute lymphoblastic leukemia, so the T cells may come from the graft donor.

The V and J genes are TRBV10-3 and TRBJ2-3; the match to TRBD2 covers 14 bases. Germline trimming cut 10 bases from V and 5 bases from J; bases unmatched to any gene: 5. The CDR3 is 14 amino acids. CDR1 and CDR2 from the germline V gene are ENHRY and SYGVKD. CDR3 region: CATGLAGGQDTQYF. In DNA, the CDR3 is TGTGCCACCGGACTAGCGGGAGGTCAAGATACGCAGTATTTT.

This clonotype was seen more than once but under ten times. The chain carries TRBV2 and TRBJ1-2; TRBD1 agrees at 7 bases. J was trimmed by 2 bases and V by 8 bases; bases with no gene match: 8. The CDR3 loop spans 14 amino acids. Germline CDR1 SNHLY, CDR2 FYNNEI. The CDR3 region is CASEPTGLNYGYTF. The CDR3 DNA sequence: TGTGCCAGCGAGCCGACAGGGTTAAACTATGGCTACACCTTC.

V gene TRBV18 combines with J gene TRBJ2-4; D is perhaps TRBD1 (5 bases). The CDR3 sequence is 16 residues long. V was shortened by 3 bases and J by 5 bases, with 17 bases between the two germline ends. From germline, CDR1 is KGHSH and CDR2 LQKENI. The CDR3 sequence: CASSPMDTGMQNIQYF. CDR3 bases: TGTGCCAGCTCACCCATGGACACCGGCATGCAAAACATTCAGTACTTC.

This clonotype showed up just a few times. This chain links TRBV15 with TRBJ2-7; 8 bases fit TRBD1. The CDR3 has 15 amino acids. J was trimmed by 5 bases and V by 1 base; bases with no gene match: 7. Germline V CDR1 and CDR2: LNHNV, YYDKDF (reference sequence). Written as DNA, the CDR3 is TGTGCCACCAGCAGAGTGAGGACAGGGAACCACGAGCAGTACTTC. Translated, it gives CATSRVRTGNHEQYF.

In its sample, this clonotype was seen many times. The rearrangement uses TRBV27 and TRBJ2-1, with TRBD2 matching over 14 bases. Germline CDR1 and CDR2: MNHEY and SMNVEV (reference sequence). There are 16 residues in the CDR3. The V gene end was trimmed by 2 bases and the J gene end by 5 bases; junction bases not matched to a gene: 2. The CDR3 DNA reads as TGTGCCAGCAGTTTACTGGGACTAGCGGGAGACAATGAGCAGTTCTTC. This translates into CASSLLGLAGDNEQFF.

Only a few counts were recorded for this clonotype. V usage is TRBV20-1 and J usage is TRBJ2-1; D could derive from TRBD1 or TRBD2 (5 bases each). V was clipped by 0 bases and J by 0 bases, with 9 bases between them. The germline gives CDR1 DFQATT, CDR2 SNEGSKA (reference sequence). The CDR3 has 15 residues. CDR3 sequence reads: CSARDGGGSYNEQFF. The CDR3 region has the DNA TGCAGTGCTAGAGATGGGGGTGGCTCCTACAATGAGCAGTTCTTC.

The rearrangement uses TRBV5-1 and TRBJ2-3; the D gene is possibly TRBD1 (6 bases). The CDR3 has 18 residues. Looked up from germline, CDR1 is SGHRS and CDR2 is YFSETQ. Trimming shortened V by 3 bases and J by 8 bases, and 28 bases separated the two germline ends. CDR3 loop: CASSYTMGRTVPQVTQYF. In DNA, the CDR3 is TGCGCCAGCAGCTACACAATGGGACGGACAGTCCCCCAGGTTACGCAGTATTTT.

The chain combines TRBV14 with TRBJ2-5, with D possibly TRBD2 on 6 matching bases. This CDR3 is 16 amino acids long. Germline assignment: CDR1 SGHDN and CDR2 FVKESK. With 1 base removed from V and 5 bases from J, the gap between germline ends came to 17 bases. CDR3 sequence (DNA): TGTGCCAGCAGCCAAGGGTACGGGGCCCGGGGGGAGACCCAGTACTTC. Protein product: CASSQGYGARGETQYF.

This clonotype was seen a handful of times. CDR3 DNA sequence: TGTGCCAGCGACCTCGGGGGGAGGAATCAGCCCCAGCATTTT. The encoded protein is CASDLGGRNQPQHF. V is TRBV7-9 and J is TRBJ1-5; D might be TRBD1 (5 bases). CDR1 and CDR2 from the germline V gene are SEHNR and FQNEAQ (reference sequence). Between the trimmed V and J ends, which lost 8 bases and 4 bases, there was a span of 15 bases. This CDR3 is 14 amino acids long.

This clonotype was counted at least ten times. The chain recombines TRBV20-1 with TRBJ2-1; no clear D gene. Germline V gene sequence: CDR1 DFQATT, CDR2 SNEGSKA (reference sequence). This CDR3 comprises 13 residues. The V and J ends lost 2 bases and 3 bases respectively, with 8 bases between them. CDR3 bases: TGCAGTGCTAGACGAGGAGACTACAATGAGCAGTTCTTC. Translated, it gives CSARRGDYNEQFF.

J is TRBJ2-1 and V is TRBV9; D possibly corresponds to TRBD2 (5 bases). V was cut by 6 bases and J by 0 bases, with 10 bases left in between. The CDR3 loop spans 14 amino acids. Per germline, CDR1 SGDLS and CDR2 YYNGEE. The CDR3 DNA follows: TGTGCCAGCATTGCGGGCCCCTCCTACAATGAGCAGTTCTTC. It yields the protein CASIAGPSYNEQFF.

There are a few counts of this clonotype. The chain combines TRBV4-1 with TRBJ2-7; 9 bases match TRBD2. Germline V gene lookup returns CDR1 MGHRA and CDR2 YSYEKL. Unmatched junction bases numbered 3, after V lost 2 bases and J lost 1 base. The CDR3 is 15 residues long. CDR3 sequence reads: CASSQSAGGSYEQYF. CDR3 DNA sequence: TGCGCCAGCAGCCAATCAGCGGGAGGTTCCTACGAGCAGTACTTC.

This clonotype was seen repeatedly, ten times or more. The V gene is TRBV5-1, the J gene TRBJ1-5; tentative D call: TRBD1 (5 bases). The germline V and J ends were trimmed by 0 bases and 7 bases, with 11 bases remaining between them. The V gene's germline CDR1 is SGHRS and CDR2 YFSETQ. The CDR3 sequence is 14 residues long. This CDR3 reads CASSLGGARQPQHF. The DNA for the CDR3 is TGCGCCAGCAGCTTGGGAGGGGCACGCCAGCCCCAGCATTTT. Together with reference TRBV5-1 and TRBJ1-5, the CDR3 gives the full variable domain: KAGVTQTPRYLIKTRGQQVTLSCSPISGHRSVSWYQQTPGQGLQFLFEYFSETQRNKGNFPGRFSGRQFSNSRSEMNVSTLELGDSALYLCASSLGGARQPQHFGDGTRLSIL.

This clonotype has more than one count but fewer than ten. The chain recombines TRBV13 with TRBJ1-3; D not certain. CDR1 and CDR2 (germline): PRHDT, FYEKMQ (reference sequence). The CDR3 runs 14 residues. V was pared by 5 bases and J by 0 bases, with 8 bases between. In nucleotides, the CDR3 is TGTGCCAGCAGCCCTGCGAGCTCTGGAAACACCATATATTTT. Amino acid sequence: CASSPASSGNTIYF. The full variable domain, its missing parts supplied by reference TRBV13 and TRBJ1-3, is AAGVIQSPRHLIKEKRETATLKCYPIPRHDTVYWYQQGPGQDPQFLISFYEKMQSDKGSIPDRFSAQQFSDYHSELNMSSLELGDSALYFCASSPASSGNTIYFGEGSWLTVV.

At least ten counts were recorded for this clonotype. This sequence joins TRBV5-1 and TRBJ2-3, with 13 bases lining up with TRBD2. The CDR3 has 16 amino acids. Germline lookup yields CDR1 SGHRS and CDR2 YFSETQ. After removal of 3 bases from V and 1 base from J, the junction contained 2 bases not matched to a gene. The CDR3 spells CASSYGLAGGTDTQYF. The CDR3 DNA is TGCGCCAGCAGCTACGGACTAGCGGGAGGCACAGATACGCAGTATTTT.

The chain is built from TRBV6-1 and TRBJ2-1; TRBD1 matches at 11 bases. V gave up 2 bases and J gave up 8 bases; unmatched junction bases: 5. Germline V gives CDR1 MNHNS, CDR2 SASEGT. This CDR3 has 15 amino acids. The chain's CDR3 is CASSERTGGKYEQFF. The CDR3 bases are TGTGCCAGCAGTGAAAGGACAGGGGGCAAATATGAGCAGTTCTTC.

This clonotype was detected a few times. This sequence joins TRBV4-1 and TRBJ2-7; 9 bases align to TRBD2. V trimming: 4 bases; J trimming: 2 bases; junction bases outside the gene matches: 9. Germline CDR1 reads MGHRA; CDR2 reads YSYEKL. The CDR3 is made up of 16 amino acids. The CDR3 DNA reads as TGCGCCAGCAGCCCCTCCGGGGCGGGAGGGCCCTACGAGCAGTACTTC. Residues: CASSPSGAGGPYEQYF.

The chain carries TRBV7-9 and TRBJ2-7, with 8 bases aligning to TRBD2. The CDR3 has 16 residues. The J segment lost 3 bases and the V segment lost 5 bases, leaving 12 bases of the junction unmatched. Per the germline V gene, CDR1 is SEHNR and CDR2 is FQNEAQ (reference sequence). The CDR3 here is CASSLAVGTSFYEQYF. The CDR3 DNA sequence: TGTGCCAGCAGCCTGGCCGTAGGGACTAGTTTCTACGAGCAGTACTTC.

This rearrangement joins TRBV5-1 to TRBJ2-2; 12 nucleotides agree with TRBD2. The V segment lost 1 base and the J segment 0 bases; nucleotides outside the gene matches: 4. The CDR3 covers 18 residues. Germline CDR1 reads SGHRS; CDR2 reads YFSETQ. CDR3 amino acids: CASSLSLAGGPNTGELFF. The DNA of the CDR3 is TGCGCCAGCAGCTTGAGCCTAGCGGGAGGGCCGAACACCGGGGAGCTGTTTTTT.

The chain carries TRBV5-1 and TRBJ2-5; 9 bases map to TRBD1. The CDR3 is made up of 16 amino acids. Germline CDR1 and CDR2: SGHRS and YFSETQ. V gave up 2 bases and J gave up 5 bases; unmatched junction bases: 10. DNA for the CDR3: TGCGCCAGCAGCTTTTCCGGACAGGGGCCAGGGGAGACCCAGTACTTC. Its protein is CASSFSGQGPGETQYF.

Many counts were recorded for this clonotype. The CDR3 nucleotides are TGTGCCAGCAGCAGGCGGGAGGCTAGAGATACGCAGTATTTT. It encodes CASSRREARDTQYF. This chain joins TRBV6-1 and TRBJ2-3; TRBD2 matches at 8 bases. The CDR3 is made up of 14 amino acids. V was clipped by 6 bases and J by 5 bases; unmatched bases: 7. Germline-derived CDR1 and CDR2 are MNHNS and SASEGT.

A few counts support this clonotype. This chain uses TRBV6-1 with TRBJ2-5, with unresolved D. V lost 6 bases to trimming and J lost 2 bases, with 10 bases between them. CDR1 is MNHNS and CDR2 is SASEGT in the germline V gene. The CDR3 totals 13 residues. The chain's CDR3 is CASSDARQETQYF. The CDR3 DNA is TGTGCCAGCAGCGACGCCAGACAAGAGACCCAGTACTTC.

V gene TRBV12-3 or TRBV12-4 combines with J gene TRBJ1-1; D ambiguous. V lost 7 bases, J lost 0 bases, and 12 bases lay in between. The CDR3 sequence is 14 residues long. CDR3 sequence: CASTPPGLNTEAFF. The CDR3 DNA sequence: TGTGCCAGCACCCCCCCAGGACTGAACACTGAAGCTTTCTTT.

This clonotype has more than one count but fewer than ten. In DNA form, the CDR3 reads TGCGCCAGCAGCACCTGGGTGGGACTAGCGGGCGGCGTCTACGAGCAGTACTTC. It is translated as CASSTWVGLAGGVYEQYF. The V and J genes are TRBV5-1 and TRBJ2-7; TRBD2 matches at 12 bases. CDR1 SGHRS and CDR2 YFSETQ come from the germline V gene. J lost 3 bases, V lost 4 bases, and 14 bases had no gene match. The CDR3 contains 18 residues.

V gene TRBV19 combines with J gene TRBJ2-7; 11 bases fit TRBD2. The germline V gene has CDR1 LNHDA and CDR2 SQIVND (reference sequence). V was clipped by 5 bases and J by 2 bases; unmatched bases: 8. The CDR3 runs to 16 residues. The CDR3 is CASSVELAGAPYEQYF. In nucleotides, the CDR3 is TGTGCCAGTAGTGTGGAACTAGCGGGAGCCCCCTACGAGCAGTACTTC.

In its sample, this clonotype was seen a few times. The chain combines TRBV24-1 with TRBJ1-4; D remains unclear. Deletions cut 0 bases from V and 8 bases from J, with 3 bases between. The CDR3 consists of 12 residues. Germline CDR1 KGHDR, CDR2 SFDVKD. The CDR3, as DNA: TGTGCCACCAGTGATTTGGAGGAAAAACTGTTTTTT. Encoded protein: CATSDLEEKLFF.

This clonotype was observed a few times. The rearrangement uses TRBV6-4 and TRBJ2-1; D call uncertain. V was cut by 0 bases and J by 6 bases, with 15 bases left in between. This CDR3 has 16 amino acids. Germline CDR1 reads MRHNA; CDR2 reads SNTAGT. CDR3 residues: CASSDSDAGLLNEQFF. In DNA, the CDR3 is TGTGCCAGCAGTGACTCGGATGCCGGGCTTCTCAATGAGCAGTTCTTC.